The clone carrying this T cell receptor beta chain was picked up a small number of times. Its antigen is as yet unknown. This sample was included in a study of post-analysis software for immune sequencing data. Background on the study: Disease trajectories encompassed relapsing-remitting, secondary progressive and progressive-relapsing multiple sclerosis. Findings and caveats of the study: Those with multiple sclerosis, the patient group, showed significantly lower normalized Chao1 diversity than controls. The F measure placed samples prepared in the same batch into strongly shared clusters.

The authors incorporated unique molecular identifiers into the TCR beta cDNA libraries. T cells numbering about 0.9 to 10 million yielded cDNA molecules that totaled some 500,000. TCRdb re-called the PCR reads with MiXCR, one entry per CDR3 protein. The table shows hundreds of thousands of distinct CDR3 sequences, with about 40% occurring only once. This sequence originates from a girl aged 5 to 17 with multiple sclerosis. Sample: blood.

The DNA of the CDR3 is TGCGCCAGCAGCCAAGGGCTAAGGGGGCCCTCCGGAGGGACCCAGTACTTC. As protein: CASSQGLRGPSGGTQYF. The V call is TRBV4-1, the J call TRBJ2-5, with 7 bases lining up with TRBD1. Unmatched junction bases numbered 15, after V lost 1 base and J lost 7 bases. This CDR3 contains 17 residues. Germline CDR1 and CDR2: MGHRA and YSYEKL.